Each of the 6 T cell receptor beta chains below was sequenced from the same sample in a study of graft-versus-host responses after intestinal transplantation. Grafts had their tissue processed, releasing intraepithelial and lamina propria lymphocytes. The table came from immunoSEQ multiplex PCR; TCRdb's copy has only in-frame clones and leaves some out. There are nearly 15,000 clones in the sample; over 50% occur only once, and 10% to 15% lies in the top ten. The source was ileum tissue, collected 524 days after transplant. Receptor source: a human patient who received an intestinal transplant, so some T cells may come from the graft donor.

This chain connects TRBV5-1 to TRBJ1-3; the D is unclear. The V gene's germline CDR1 is SGHRS and CDR2 YFSETQ. V was trimmed by 0 bases and J by 4 bases, leaving 11 bases between them. This CDR3 has 15 residues. As DNA, the CDR3 is TGCGCCAGCAGCTTGGAACAGACGCCCGGAAACACCATATATTTT. Its protein is CASSLEQTPGNTIYF.

In its sample, this clone was seen a few times. The V and J genes are TRBV5-6 and TRBJ1-1; D is possibly TRBD1 (5 bases). V gave up 0 bases and J gave up 0 bases, with 12 bases separating them. The CDR3 has 16 residues. Germline V gene sequence: CDR1 SGHDT, CDR2 YYEEEE. CDR3 coding DNA: TGTGCCAGCAGCTTGGACGCAGGGCTCATGAACACTGAAGCTTTCTTT. Protein product: CASSLDAGLMNTEAFF.

This chain uses TRBV7-9 with TRBJ2-6; no clear D gene. Per the germline V gene, CDR1 is SEHNR and CDR2 is FQNEAQ (reference sequence). V lost 5 bases, J lost 0 bases, and 14 bases lay in between. The CDR3 has 17 residues. The CDR3 protein is CASSHDEVTSGANVLTF. The CDR3 DNA reads as TGTGCCAGCAGCCACGATGAGGTGACCTCTGGGGCCAACGTCCTGACTTTC.

This clone appeared a few times. The chain links TRBV7-9 to TRBJ1-3, with 9 nucleotides matching TRBD1. This CDR3 spans 13 amino acids. Germline CDR1 and CDR2: SEHNR and FQNEAQ (reference sequence). The V and J ends lost 8 bases and 4 bases, in that order; junction bases with no gene match: 3. CDR3 residues: CASHTGGGNTIYF. For the CDR3, the DNA is TGTGCCAGCCATACAGGGGGCGGAAACACCATATATTTT.

The V gene is TRBV7-6, the J gene TRBJ1-3, with 7 nucleotides matching TRBD1. Germline CDR1 reads SGHVS; CDR2 reads FNYEAQ. CDR3 size: 16 residues. With 3 bases clipped from V and 0 bases from J, the junction kept 5 bases outside the gene matches. The chain's CDR3 is CASSFMTGYSGNTIYF. CDR3 bases: TGTGCCAGCAGCTTTATGACAGGGTACTCTGGAAACACCATATATTTT.

V and J are TRBV5-1 and TRBJ2-7; TRBD1 matches 11 bases. With 6 bases clipped from V and 3 bases from J, the junction kept 11 bases outside the gene matches. The length of the CDR3 is 16 residues. From germline, CDR1 is SGHRS and CDR2 YFSETQ. In DNA, the CDR3 is TGCGCCAGCAAAGAATTCGGACAGGGGGCGATCTACGAGCAGTACTTC. Translated, it gives CASKEFGQGAIYEQYF.